These 32 T cell receptor beta chains originate from one sample sequenced in a study of STAT3 mutations in large granular lymphocyte leukemia. Whole-study findings and limits: In T-cell large granular lymphocyte leukemia, about half of patients showed multiple immunodominant subclonotypes.

What these receptors recognize is not known. Profiling relied on immunoSEQ multiplex PCR, and the TCRdb table lists in-frame clones only, not all of them. The repertoire holds about 15,000 clones, with roughly four fifths as singletons. Sequencing input: peripheral blood mononuclear cells. The receptors shown here come from a man aged 50 to 60 with T-cell large granular lymphocyte leukemia. Some clones in this sample may be carry-over from other donors' samples.

The V gene is TRBV2, the J gene TRBJ1-1; tentative D call: TRBD1 (5 bases). This CDR3 has 11 amino acids. The V end lost 8 bases, the J end lost 7 bases, and 11 bases lay between the germline ends. In germline, CDR1 is SNHLY, CDR2 FYNNEI. The CDR3: CASAGLNEAFF. The CDR3 DNA reads as TGTGCCAGCGCGGGGCTGAATGAAGCTTTCTTT.

The rearrangement links TRBV2 to TRBJ2-5; maybe TRBD2 (6 bases). The V gene lost 4 bases and the J gene lost 4 bases, with 13 bases spanning the gap. This CDR3 has 14 amino acids. From germline, CDR1 is SNHLY and CDR2 FYNNEI. CDR3 amino acids: CASSVGVRGETQYF. The CDR3 DNA sequence: TGTGCCAGCAGTGTGGGGGTGCGGGGAGAGACCCAGTACTTC.

J is TRBJ2-5 and V is TRBV2; TRBD1 matches at 10 bases. The germline V gene has CDR1 SNHLY and CDR2 FYNNEI. This CDR3 has 15 residues. After removal of 4 bases from V and 5 bases from J, the junction contained 7 bases not matched to a gene. The CDR3 spells CASSGADRGLETQYF. CDR3 coding DNA: TGTGCCAGCAGTGGGGCCGACAGGGGGCTGGAGACCCAGTACTTC.

The chain has TRBV5-1 and TRBJ2-1; the match to TRBD2 covers 10 bases. CDR1 is SGHRS, CDR2 YFSETQ, per germline. J lost 7 bases, V lost 2 bases, and 6 bases had no gene match. The CDR3 length is 15 residues. The CDR3 DNA follows: TGCGCCAGCAGCTTTCTAGCGGGAGTTGAAAATGAGCAGTTCTTC. Encoded protein: CASSFLAGVENEQFF. The entire variable domain, with the rest obtained from reference TRBV5-1 and TRBJ2-1, is as follows: KAGVTQTPRYLIKTRGQQVTLSCSPISGHRSVSWYQQTPGQGLQFLFEYFSETQRNKGNFPGRFSGRQFSNSRSEMNVSTLELGDSALYLCASSFLAGVENEQFFGPGTRLTVL.

This clone showed up just once. The chain recombines TRBV5-1 with TRBJ2-3, with D possibly TRBD2 on 6 matching bases. The CDR3 is 15 residues long. Germline V gene lookup returns CDR1 SGHRS and CDR2 YFSETQ. V lost 2 bases and J lost 2, with 12 bases in between. In nucleotides, the CDR3 is TGCGCCAGCAGCTTCGGCGGGGCGTCCACAGATACGCAGTATTTT. It specifies CASSFGGASTDTQYF.

The chain couples TRBV28 to TRBJ1-1; no clear D gene. This CDR3 comprises 15 residues. Germline V CDR1 and CDR2: MDHEN, SYDVKM. Trimming took off 2 bases at V and 3 bases at J, with 13 bases between the two ends. CDR3 residues: CASSLVRPWDTEAFF. For the CDR3, the DNA is TGTGCCAGCAGTTTAGTCAGACCGTGGGACACTGAAGCTTTCTTT.

The chain recombines TRBV5-1 with TRBJ1-2; TRBD1 is a possible D gene (5 bases). V lost 4 bases and J lost 4, with 11 bases in between. Germline CDR1 is SGHRS and CDR2 is YFSETQ. The CDR3 runs 13 residues. The chain's CDR3 is CASSEDISYGYTF. The CDR3 DNA is TGCGCCAGCAGCGAGGACATCAGCTATGGCTACACCTTC.

V gene TRBV11-2 combines with J gene TRBJ2-7; 8 nucleotides match TRBD2. This CDR3 is built from 14 residues. Germline loops: CDR1 SGHAT, CDR2 FQNNGV. V lost 3 bases to trimming and J lost 2 bases; unmatched junction nucleotides: 3. CDR3 DNA: TGTGCCAGCAGCTTCGGGAGGGCCCCCTACGAGCAGTACTTC. This gives the protein CASSFGRAPYEQYF.

DNA for the CDR3: TGTGCCAGCAGCTTAGCGGGTCTCTCGCGCCATACGCAGTATTTT. Protein product: CASSLAGLSRHTQYF. The V gene is TRBV7-8, the J gene TRBJ2-3, with unresolved D. The CDR3 totals 15 residues. The germline gives CDR1 SGHVS, CDR2 FQNEAQ. The V gene lost 0 bases and the J gene lost 7 bases, with 14 bases spanning the gap.

V is TRBV14 and J is TRBJ1-2; D gene ambiguous. Trimming cost V 5 bases and J 7 bases, with 8 bases left between them. The CDR3 runs 11 residues. The V gene's germline CDR1 is SGHDN and CDR2 FVKESK. In DNA form, the CDR3 reads TGTGCCAGCAGCAATGCCCTTGGCTACACCTTC. Translating gives CASSNALGYTF.

This clone has more than one count but fewer than ten. The same CDR3 can be traced to other DNA sequences in this sample. CDR3 nucleotides: TGTGCCAGTAGTACCGGGGTCCCTGGGACAGATACGCAGTATTTT. Amino acids: CASSTGVPGTDTQYF. The chain couples TRBV19 to TRBJ2-3; weak D call: TRBD2 (5 bases). Trimming took 4 bases from V and 3 from J, leaving 14 bases between them. The germline CDR1 and CDR2 sequences are LNHDA and SQIVND (reference sequence). The CDR3 has 15 amino acids.

This clone was recorded only once. The V gene is TRBV30, the J gene TRBJ1-5; no reliable D call. The germline CDR1 and CDR2 sequences are GTSNPN and SVGIG (reference sequence). CDR3 length: 14 amino acids. Trimming removed 0 bases from V and 0 bases from J, with 6 bases in between. CDR3 nucleotide sequence: TGTGCCTGGAGTGTACAGTCTAGCAATCAGCCCCAGCATTTT. Protein sequence: CAWSVQSSNQPQHF.

V gene TRBV19 combines with J gene TRBJ1-1, with a weak D call TRBD1 (5 bases). Trimming took 5 bases from V and 1 from J, leaving 14 bases between them. In germline, CDR1 is LNHDA, CDR2 SQIVND (reference sequence). The CDR3 is 15 amino acids. The CDR3 protein is CASSAPGFSNTEAFF. The CDR3 region has the DNA TGTGCCAGTAGTGCTCCAGGGTTTTCGAACACTGAAGCTTTCTTT.

DNA for the CDR3: TGTGCCAACACTCGACTAGCGGGAGACTACGAGCAGTACTTC. This codes for CANTRLAGDYEQYF. This sequence joins TRBV2 and TRBJ2-7, with 12 positions matching TRBD2. The ends lost 10 bases at V and 3 bases at J; junction bases unmatched: 7. The CDR3 contains 14 residues. The germline V gene encodes CDR1 SNHLY and CDR2 FYNNEI.

The chain combines TRBV15 with TRBJ2-7; 11 bases match TRBD1. The germline V gene encodes CDR1 LNHNV and CDR2 YYDKDF (reference sequence). The length of the CDR3 is 15 residues. The V segment lost 5 bases and the J segment 6 bases; nucleotides outside the gene matches: 9. CDR3 sequence reads: CATSEVRTGGAEQYF. The CDR3 DNA follows: TGTGCCACCAGCGAGGTCCGGACAGGGGGCGCCGAGCAGTACTTC.

This clone was recorded once. The gene calls are TRBV5-1 and TRBJ1-2, with TRBD1 identical over 7 bases. Germline V gene data show CDR1 as SGHRS and CDR2 as YFSETQ. The CDR3 spans 14 residues. With 4 bases clipped from V and 4 bases from J, the junction kept 7 bases outside the gene matches. The CDR3, as DNA: TGCGCCAGCAGCATAGACAGGGCTACCTATGGCTACACCTTC. Its protein is CASSIDRATYGYTF.

The V gene is TRBV7-8, the J gene TRBJ1-5, with D possibly being TRBD1 (5 bases). The V and J ends lost 2 bases and 11 bases respectively, with 19 bases between them. Germline CDR1 is SGHVS and CDR2 is FQNEAQ. CDR3 size: 15 residues. This CDR3 is CASSLSQDPWGAQHF. Written as DNA, the CDR3 is TGTGCCAGCAGCTTATCACAGGACCCGTGGGGGGCCCAGCATTTT.

This clone was observed a few times. V usage is TRBV6-1 and J usage is TRBJ1-2, with D unclear. The length of the CDR3 is 11 residues. V lost 2 bases to trimming and J lost 2 bases, with 0 bases between them. Germline values: CDR1 MNHNS, CDR2 SASEGT. The CDR3 is CASSENYGYTF. DNA for the CDR3: TGTGCCAGCAGTGAAAACTATGGCTACACCTTC.

In its sample, this clone was seen a few times. The chain recombines TRBV2 with TRBJ1-2; 7 positions match TRBD1. The CDR3 runs 14 residues. The junction had 12 bases not matched to a gene; V was cut back by 6 bases and J by 8 bases. Germline V gene sequence: CDR1 SNHLY, CDR2 FYNNEI. DNA of the CDR3: TGTGCCAGCAGCGCAGGGACAGAATCACGGGGCTACACCTTC. Translating gives CASSAGTESRGYTF. Full variable domain (remainder filled in from reference TRBV2 and TRBJ1-2): EPEVTQTPSHQVTQMGQEVILRCVPISNHLYFYWYRQILGQKVEFLVSFYNNEISEKSEIFDDQFSVERPDGSNFTLKIRSTKLEDSAMYFCASSAGTESRGYTFGSGTRLTVV.

This sequence joins TRBV2 and TRBJ2-5; D may match TRBD1 or TRBD2 (6 bases each). Per germline, CDR1 SNHLY and CDR2 FYNNEI. Deletions cut 4 bases from V and 6 bases from J, with 12 bases between. This CDR3 contains 13 residues. CDR3 amino acids: CASSVGGLKTQYF. The DNA for the CDR3 is TGTGCCAGCAGTGTAGGGGGGCTGAAGACCCAGTACTTC. The full variable domain, completed using reference TRBV2 and TRBJ2-5, is EPEVTQTPSHQVTQMGQEVILRCVPISNHLYFYWYRQILGQKVEFLVSFYNNEISEKSEIFDDQFSVERPDGSNFTLKIRSTKLEDSAMYFCASSVGGLKTQYFGPGTRLLVL.

This chain joins TRBV7-9 and TRBJ2-3; 9 bases agree with TRBD2. This CDR3 spans 16 amino acids. J gave up 5 bases and V 6 bases, and 12 bases lay outside the gene matches. Germline V gives CDR1 SEHNR, CDR2 FQNEAQ (reference sequence). The chain's CDR3 is CASSFTTTREGDTQYF. The CDR3 DNA is TGTGCCAGCAGTTTCACGACAACGCGGGAGGGAGATACGCAGTATTTT.

This chain links TRBV9 with TRBJ2-5; 7 nucleotides line up with TRBD2. Trimming at V came to 0 bases and at J to 0 bases, leaving 2 bases not matched to a gene. CDR3 size: 15 residues. Germline CDR1 and CDR2: SGDLS and YYNGEE. Here the CDR3 reads CASSVAAGHQETQYF. The CDR3 DNA reads as TGTGCCAGCAGCGTAGCAGCGGGGCACCAAGAGACCCAGTACTTC.

The V and J genes are TRBV4-3 and TRBJ1-1; D possibly corresponds to TRBD1 (5 bases). CDR1 is LGHNA, CDR2 YSLEER, per germline. V was trimmed by 2 bases and J by 11 bases, leaving 15 bases between them. The CDR3 sequence is 13 residues long. CDR3 loop: CASSQLPGGNAFF. CDR3 sequence (DNA): TGCGCCAGCAGCCAACTACCGGGGGGAAACGCTTTCTTT.

The chain's CDR3 is CAWAGFGNGYTF. The CDR3 nucleotides are TGTGCCTGGGCAGGGTTTGGAAATGGCTACACCTTC. This chain connects TRBV30 to TRBJ1-2; maybe TRBD1 (5 bases). V was cut by 5 bases and J by 6 bases, with 13 bases left in between. The CDR3 runs 12 residues. CDR1 is GTSNPN and CDR2 is SVGIG in the germline V gene (reference sequence). Full variable domain (outside the CDR3, taken from reference TRBV30 and TRBJ1-2): SQTIHQWPATLVQPVGSPLSLECTVEGTSNPNLYWYRQAAGRGLQLLFYSVGIGQISSEVPQNLSASRPQDRQFILSSKKLLLSDSGFYLCAWAGFGNGYTFGSGTRLTVV.

Written as DNA, the CDR3 is TGCGCCAGCAGCCAACAGACAGGAGGGGTGAATGAGCAGTTCTTC. Translating gives CASSQQTGGVNEQFF. The V and J genes are TRBV5-1 and TRBJ2-1; D is tentatively TRBD1 or TRBD2 (6 bases each). V was trimmed by 4 bases and J by 7 bases, leaving 18 bases between them. CDR3 length: 15 residues. Germline values: CDR1 SGHRS, CDR2 YFSETQ.

This clone was recorded a few times. This sequence joins TRBV2 and TRBJ2-4; D is undetermined. CDR3 size: 15 residues. Germline V gene lookup returns CDR1 SNHLY and CDR2 FYNNEI. The V end was cut by 7 bases, the J end by 0 bases, with 13 bases between. The CDR3 sequence is CASKPPTLAKNIQYF. The CDR3 nucleotides are TGTGCCAGCAAACCGCCGACGCTAGCCAAAAACATTCAGTACTTC.

The J gene is TRBJ2-5, the V gene TRBV5-1; D is unclear. The germline gives CDR1 SGHRS, CDR2 YFSETQ. Trimming stripped 0 bases from V and 1 base from J, with 1 base between. The CDR3 contains 12 residues. CDR3 in amino acids: CASSLGQETQYF. For the CDR3, the DNA is TGCGCCAGCAGCTTGGGCCAAGAGACCCAGTACTTC.

The chain couples TRBV13 to TRBJ2-7; D is unresolved. This CDR3 is 13 amino acids long. CDR1 and CDR2 (germline): PRHDT, FYEKMQ (reference sequence). The germline V and J ends were trimmed by 3 bases and 1 base, with 7 bases remaining between them. Written as DNA, the CDR3 is TGTGCCAGCAGCTTCCAGGCTTCCTACGAGCAGTACTTC. Translated, it gives CASSFQASYEQYF.

This chain joins TRBV7-6 and TRBJ2-7; no clear D gene. Germline V gene data show CDR1 as SGHVS and CDR2 as FNYEAQ. Trimming took 3 bases from V and 5 from J, leaving 14 bases between them. This CDR3 is 14 amino acids long. The DNA for the CDR3 is TGTGCCAGCAGCTTCGACTCGTCCCTCAACGAGCAGTACTTC. It specifies CASSFDSSLNEQYF.

The chain carries TRBV29-1 and TRBJ2-7; 7 nucleotides align to TRBD1. The J segment lost 3 bases and the V segment lost 6 bases, leaving 11 bases of the junction unmatched. This CDR3 spans 14 amino acids. Germline-derived CDR1 and CDR2 are SQVTM and ANQGSEA. The chain's CDR3 is CSVVLQGTGYEQYF. CDR3 bases: TGCAGCGTGGTGTTACAGGGGACCGGCTACGAGCAGTACTTC.

The chain employs TRBV5-6 and TRBJ2-7; D gene uncertain. Trimming removed 0 bases at V and 5 bases at J, with 12 bases between. CDR1 is SGHDT, CDR2 YYEEEE, per germline. This CDR3 has 14 residues. The CDR3 loop is CASSLGADGNEQYF. For the CDR3, the DNA is TGTGCCAGCAGCTTGGGGGCGGACGGTAACGAGCAGTACTTC.

The CDR3 reads CASSQERGAGNQPQHF. CDR3 bases: TGTGCCAGCAGCCAAGAACGGGGGGCCGGCAATCAGCCCCAGCATTTT. This chain links TRBV4-2 with TRBJ1-5; the D gene is possibly TRBD1 (6 bases). This CDR3 spans 16 amino acids. Trimming left V 0 bases short and J 2 bases short, with 11 bases between. CDR1 is LGHNA and CDR2 is YNFKEQ in the germline V gene.